Listed here are 27 T cell receptor beta chains from one sample, sequenced in a study of CD8 T cells in ankylosing spondylitis. Whole-study results and caveats: One TCR beta motif, made up of seven to nine highly homologous variants, appeared characteristic of ankylosing spondylitis blood.

MiXCR, applied by TCRdb to the 5' RACE reads, yields one record per CDR3 protein. The sample includes hundreds of thousands of distinct CDR3 sequences, more than 25% of them seen just once. Their cognate antigens are unknown. The sample consisted of blood, either unsorted or a sorted T cell fraction (not recorded which). The receptors derive from a male donor with ankylosing spondylitis.

The rearrangement joins TRBV5-1 to TRBJ2-3; TRBD2 matches at 10 bases. The V and J ends lost 4 bases and 4 bases, in that order; junction bases with no gene match: 9. The germline V gene has CDR1 SGHRS and CDR2 YFSETQ. There are 16 residues in the CDR3. CDR3: CASSAASGSAADTQYF. The CDR3, as DNA: TGCGCCAGCAGCGCGGCTAGCGGGAGCGCGGCAGATACGCAGTATTTT.

This chain links TRBV7-2 with TRBJ1-5, with TRBD1 identical over 8 bases. CDR1 is SGHTA and CDR2 is FQGNSA in the germline V gene. The CDR3 loop spans 17 amino acids. V dropped 4 bases and J dropped 1; count of bases not matched to a gene: 9. CDR3 sequence reads: CASSSPPGQDSNQPQHF. DNA of the CDR3: TGTGCCAGCAGCTCCCCCCCGGGACAGGACAGCAATCAGCCCCAGCATTTT.

V gene TRBV7-2 combines with J gene TRBJ2-5, with D tentatively TRBD1 (6 bases). CDR3 length: 13 residues. V lost 7 bases to trimming and J lost 5 bases, with 14 bases between them. Germline CDR1 SGHTA, CDR2 FQGNSA. The DNA for the CDR3 is TGTGCCAGCACCGTGGACAGTATGGAGACCCAGTACTTC. It translates to CASTVDSMETQYF.

The genes are TRBV29-1 and TRBJ2-3; D might be TRBD1 (5 bases). V was shortened by 0 bases and J by 1 base, with 5 bases between the two germline ends. Germline-derived CDR1 and CDR2 are SQVTM and ANQGSEA. CDR3 size: 13 residues. The CDR3 spells CSVEETGTDTQYF. The CDR3 DNA reads as TGCAGCGTTGAAGAGACAGGCACAGATACGCAGTATTTT.

The CDR3 sequence: CASRRQGWNTEAFF. CDR3 DNA sequence: TGCGCCAGCAGAAGACAGGGGTGGAACACTGAAGCTTTCTTT. This chain joins TRBV5-1 and TRBJ1-1; 8 nucleotides align to TRBD1. CDR3 length: 14 residues. The V segment lost 5 bases and the J segment 1 base; nucleotides outside the gene matches: 4. Per the germline V gene, CDR1 is SGHRS and CDR2 is YFSETQ.

This clonotype came up a few times. The chain recombines TRBV12-3 or TRBV12-4 with TRBJ2-7, with 8 bases matching TRBD1. Trimming removed 3 bases from V and 6 bases from J; junction bases left unmatched: 4. The CDR3 spans 13 residues. CDR3 coding DNA: TGTGCCAGCAGTTTTCAGGGGGCCAGCGAGCAGTACTTC. Translated: CASSFQGASEQYF.

This chain joins TRBV4-2 and TRBJ2-7; D call uncertain. CDR1 and CDR2 from the germline V gene are LGHNA and YNFKEQ. The CDR3 is 13 residues long. V was clipped by 4 bases and J by 2 bases, with 9 bases between them. CDR3 sequence: CASSLLGPYEQYF. The CDR3, as DNA: TGTGCCAGCAGCCTCCTAGGCCCCTACGAGCAGTACTTC.

The rearrangement uses TRBV3-1 and TRBJ2-1; D is uncertain. This CDR3 comprises 14 residues. Germline CDR1 reads LGHDT; CDR2 reads YNNKEL (reference sequence). Deletions cut 1 base from V and 8 bases from J, with 12 bases between. The CDR3 reads CASSQGLEMDEQFF. The DNA of the CDR3 is TGTGCCAGCAGCCAAGGTTTAGAAATGGATGAGCAGTTCTTC.

This clonotype has a handful of counts. The chain links TRBV5-1 to TRBJ2-3, with D perhaps being TRBD1 or TRBD2 (5 bases each). Trimming shortened V by 7 bases and J by 3 bases, and 18 bases separated the two germline ends. Germline V gene data show CDR1 as SGHRS and CDR2 as YFSETQ. This CDR3 is 15 amino acids long. The CDR3 DNA reads TGCGCCAGCTCCTACCGGGACGCCTTTACAGATACGCAGTATTTT. This translates into CASSYRDAFTDTQYF.

The rearrangement joins TRBV5-1 to TRBJ2-7; D may be TRBD2 (6 bases). The CDR3 consists of 15 residues. The V end was cut by 0 bases, the J end by 5 bases, with 15 bases between. CDR1 and CDR2 (germline): SGHRS, YFSETQ. CDR3 sequence (DNA): TGCGCCAGCAGCTTGGGTCCCGGGGAGGTTCACGAGCAGTACGTC. Translated, it gives CASSLGPGEVHEQYV.

The V call is TRBV5-1, the J call TRBJ2-3, with TRBD2 identical over 9 bases. The CDR3 spans 13 residues. J was trimmed by 13 bases and V by 7 bases; bases with no gene match: 13. CDR1 SGHRS and CDR2 YFSETQ come from the germline V gene. The CDR3, as DNA: TGCGCCAGCGGAGATAGCGGGAGCCACCGAGAGTATTTT. It specifies CASGDSGSHREYF.

The chain carries TRBV2 and TRBJ1-2; 8 bases match TRBD1. This CDR3 is built from 13 residues. V was clipped by 10 bases and J by 7 bases; unmatched bases: 11. CDR1 and CDR2 from the germline V gene are SNHLY and FYNNEI. In DNA form, the CDR3 reads TGTGCCAACCTTCGACAGGGGAGGTTTGGCTACACCTTC. Its translation: CANLRQGRFGYTF.

This chain connects TRBV6-2 or TRBV6-3 to TRBJ1-2; D may be TRBD1 (5 bases). The CDR3 loop spans 14 amino acids. Trimming cost V 6 bases and J 2 bases, with 13 bases left between them. The germline gives CDR1 MNHEY, CDR2 SVGEGT. DNA of the CDR3: TGTGCCAGCAGATCCGACGGGGCGAACTATGGCTACACCTTC. Protein sequence: CASRSDGANYGYTF.

The gene calls are TRBV10-1 and TRBJ1-4; D is possibly TRBD1 (6 bases). The CDR3 runs to 14 residues. The V and J ends lost 6 bases and 7 bases respectively, with 15 bases between them. Germline V lookup: CDR1 WNHNN, CDR2 SYGVQD (reference sequence). The CDR3 here is CASRDSGLGEKLFF. The CDR3 nucleotides read TGCGCCAGCAGGGACAGTGGATTGGGTGAAAAACTGTTTTTT.

This clonotype was counted only a few times. The chain links TRBV20-1 to TRBJ2-7, with D maybe TRBD2 (6 bases). Between the trimmed V and J ends, which lost 6 bases and 5 bases, there was a span of 17 bases. Germline-derived CDR1 and CDR2 are DFQATT and SNEGSKA (reference sequence). The CDR3 has 13 residues. In nucleotides, the CDR3 is TGCAGTGCCCCCCCGGCGGGAATCAACGAGCAGTACTTC. It yields the protein CSAPPAGINEQYF.

This chain connects TRBV5-1 to TRBJ2-3; D gene uncertain. Trimming took 0 bases from V and 0 from J, leaving 11 bases between them. Germline V gene data show CDR1 as SGHRS and CDR2 as YFSETQ. This CDR3 spans 16 amino acids. The DNA of the CDR3 is TGCGCCAGCAGCTTGGCCAGGAGTTCTAGCACAGATACGCAGTATTTT. It codes for CASSLARSSSTDTQYF.

The table lists this clonotype with a few counts. V is TRBV11-2 and J is TRBJ1-1, with unresolved D. Deletions cut 0 bases from V and 5 bases from J, with 16 bases between. The CDR3 runs to 16 residues. The germline CDR1 and CDR2 sequences are SGHAT and FQNNGV. CDR3 region: CASSLDSSWERTEAFF. The CDR3 DNA reads TGTGCCAGCAGCTTAGATTCGAGTTGGGAACGGACTGAAGCTTTCTTT.

The chain employs TRBV24-1 and TRBJ2-4, with D possibly matching TRBD1 (6 bases). Trimming removed 3 bases from V and 1 base from J, with 9 bases in between. Germline V CDR1 and CDR2: KGHDR, SFDVKD. The CDR3 loop spans 15 amino acids. The CDR3 DNA reads as TGTGCCACCAGTGATAGGACAGACGCCAAAAACATTCAGTACTTC. Translated: CATSDRTDAKNIQYF.

This clonotype was seen a few times. The chain carries TRBV6-1 and TRBJ1-1; D is possibly TRBD1 (5 bases). V lost 8 bases and J 1 base, leaving 11 bases between the germline ends. CDR1 is MNHNS and CDR2 is SASEGT in the germline V gene. This CDR3 is 13 amino acids long. CDR3: CASGGTTNTEAFF. The CDR3 DNA is TGTGCCAGCGGGGGAACCACGAACACTGAAGCTTTCTTT.

This clonotype was seen more than once but under ten times. V gene TRBV20-1 combines with J gene TRBJ1-4; D is perhaps TRBD1 (6 bases). From germline, CDR1 is DFQATT and CDR2 SNEGSKA (reference sequence). V lost 2 bases and J 3 bases, leaving 16 bases between the germline ends. The CDR3 covers 16 residues. In DNA form, the CDR3 reads TGCAGTGCTAGACCGCCTCTGAGGACAGCTAATGAAAAACTGTTTTTT. This translates into CSARPPLRTANEKLFF.

V is TRBV7-9 and J is TRBJ2-7, with TRBD2 matching over 9 bases. Germline CDR1 is SEHNR and CDR2 is FQNEAQ (reference sequence). The CDR3 spans 14 residues. V shed 4 bases and J 7 bases; nucleotides not matched to a gene: 8. The CDR3 here is CASSWLAGRGEQYF. CDR3 DNA: TGTGCCAGCAGCTGGCTAGCGGGACGAGGAGAGCAGTACTTC. Full variable domain (missing parts from reference TRBV7-9 and TRBJ2-7): DTGVSQNPRHKITKRGQNVTFRCDPISEHNRLYWYRQTLGQGPEFLTYFQNEAQLEKSRLLSDRFSAERPKGSFSTLEIQRTEQGDSAMYLCASSWLAGRGEQYFGPGTRLTVT.

This clonotype was counted only a few times. The chain recombines TRBV5-1 with TRBJ2-7; 10 bases align to TRBD1. The V gene end was trimmed by 0 bases and the J gene end by 4 bases; junction bases not matched to a gene: 7. CDR3 length equals 16 residues. Germline values: CDR1 SGHRS, CDR2 YFSETQ. CDR3: CASSLARTGGKYEQYF. The CDR3 bases are TGCGCCAGCAGCTTGGCAAGGACAGGGGGGAAGTACGAGCAGTACTTC.

The chain employs TRBV11-3 and TRBJ1-1, with unresolved D. V was cut by 5 bases and J by 4 bases, with 20 bases left in between. Germline V gives CDR1 SGHNT, CDR2 YENEEA. The CDR3 has 16 amino acids. The CDR3 sequence is CASSPGGWEKGTEAFF. CDR3 DNA sequence: TGTGCCAGCAGCCCCGGCGGGTGGGAGAAGGGCACTGAAGCTTTCTTT.

The chain recombines TRBV6-1 with TRBJ1-1; D remains ambiguous. V lost 6 bases to trimming and J lost 0 bases, with 14 bases between them. The CDR3 consists of 15 residues. Germline CDR1 MNHNS, CDR2 SASEGT. The CDR3 DNA follows: TGTGCCAGCAGGACTTCGGTAGTCCTGAACACTGAAGCTTTCTTT. Its protein is CASRTSVVLNTEAFF.

In its sample, this clonotype was seen a few times. The chain carries TRBV15 and TRBJ2-3; 12 bases are shared with TRBD2. CDR3 length: 19 amino acids. V shed 0 bases and J 1 base; nucleotides not matched to a gene: 8. Germline V CDR1 and CDR2: LNHNV, YYDKDF (reference sequence). CDR3 loop: CATSRDVASGRAGTDTQYF. In DNA, the CDR3 is TGTGCCACCAGCAGAGATGTCGCTAGCGGGAGGGCCGGCACAGATACGCAGTATTTT.

This clonotype was detected a few times. The gene calls are TRBV5-1 and TRBJ2-2, with D perhaps TRBD1 (6 bases). The germline V and J ends were trimmed by 4 bases and 0 bases, with 10 bases remaining between them. Looked up from germline, CDR1 is SGHRS and CDR2 is YFSETQ. The CDR3 has 15 amino acids. The DNA of the CDR3 is TGCGCCAGCAGCGCGGACAGAGCGAACACCGGGGAGCTGTTTTTT. This sequence encodes CASSADRANTGELFF.

As regards this clonotype: An end of the junction does not agree with germline; a read error may underlie this. This chain uses TRBV20-1 with TRBJ1-1, with a weak D call TRBD1 (5 bases). The CDR3 length is 16 residues. Germline V lookup: CDR1 DFQATT, CDR2 SNEGSKA (reference sequence). CDR3 amino acids: CSAREGTEDADTEAYF. CDR3 nucleotides: TGCAGTGCTAGAGAGGGCACAGAAGACGCGGACACTGAAGCTTACTTT.